Below are 26 T cell receptor beta chains sequenced from a single sample in a study of blood T cell repertoires in COVID-19. The repertoire was sequenced with immunoSEQ multiplex PCR; TCRdb's copy has only in-frame clones and lacks some. The sample lists fewer than 300,000 clones; 84% were seen once. Sequencing used peripheral blood. These TCRs come from a human donor in a cohort sampled during active COVID-19.

CDR3 sequence reads: CATSDQGSTEAFF. CDR3 DNA: TGTGCCACCAGTGACCAGGGGAGCACTGAAGCTTTCTTT. V and J are TRBV24-1 and TRBJ1-1, with a possible D match to TRBD1 (6 bases). From germline, CDR1 is KGHDR and CDR2 SFDVKD. V lost 4 bases and J lost 4, with 9 bases in between. CDR3 size: 13 residues.

The chain combines TRBV6-5 with TRBJ2-7; perhaps TRBD1 as D (5 bases). The CDR3 totals 14 residues. CDR1 and CDR2 (germline): MNHEY, SVGAGI. Trimming removed 7 bases from V and 2 bases from J, with 15 bases in between. The CDR3 region is CASIFRAGPYEQYF. Written as DNA, the CDR3 is TGTGCCAGCATCTTCCGGGCAGGGCCCTACGAGCAGTACTTC.

The rearrangement joins TRBV28 to TRBJ2-4; 7 bases line up with TRBD1. Germline loops: CDR1 MDHEN, CDR2 SYDVKM. V lost 2 bases and J lost 6; bases outside the gene matches: 7. The CDR3 runs 15 residues. The CDR3 sequence is CASSLGDRALNIQYF. The CDR3 DNA sequence: TGTGCCAGCAGTTTAGGCGACAGGGCTTTAAACATTCAGTACTTC.

This sequence joins TRBV15 and TRBJ2-3, with 8 nucleotides matching TRBD2. J was trimmed by 3 bases and V by 3 bases; bases with no gene match: 2. The CDR3 loop spans 14 amino acids. Germline CDR1 reads LNHNV; CDR2 reads YYDKDF (reference sequence). CDR3 protein: CATSRGLGTDTQYF. The CDR3 region has the DNA TGTGCCACCAGCAGGGGACTAGGTACAGATACGCAGTATTTT.

The chain is built from TRBV19 and TRBJ2-6; TRBD1 aligns across 8 bases. CDR1 is LNHDA, CDR2 SQIVND, per germline (reference sequence). CDR3 length: 20 residues. J gave up 1 base and V 6 bases, and 17 bases lay outside the gene matches. The CDR3 is CASSRTTGTGRFSGANVLTF. CDR3 nucleotide sequence: TGTGCCAGTAGCAGAACCACCGGGACAGGTCGCTTTTCTGGGGCCAACGTCCTGACTTTC.

This clone was seen only once. DNA of the CDR3: TGTGCCAGCAGCGTAGATTCAGAAGTACATGGAGATACGCAGTATTTT. It is translated as CASSVDSEVHGDTQYF. The chain employs TRBV9 and TRBJ2-3; D is unclear. The CDR3 is 16 amino acids. CDR1 SGDLS and CDR2 YYNGEE come from the germline V gene. The V end was cut by 0 bases, the J end by 5 bases, with 16 bases between.

The chain is built from TRBV3-1 (or the pseudogene TRBV3-2) and TRBJ2-1; no firm D call. The CDR3 consists of 12 residues. V was pared by 4 bases and J by 5 bases, with 6 bases between. Germline V gives CDR1 LGHDT, CDR2 YNNKEL (reference sequence). The CDR3 DNA reads as TGTGCCAGCAGCCGCCGGGACAATGAGCAGTTCTTC. It yields the protein CASSRRDNEQFF.

This sequence joins TRBV5-1 and TRBJ2-5, with D possibly TRBD2 on 6 matching bases. Germline CDR1 and CDR2: SGHRS and YFSETQ. The CDR3 is 14 residues long. With 4 bases removed from V and 9 bases from J, the gap between germline ends came to 19 bases. CDR3 nucleotide sequence: TGCGCCAGCAGCCCCCTGCCTAGCGAGGCGGCCCAGTACTTC. Its protein product is CASSPLPSEAAQYF.

Turning to this clone: This sample also contains other DNA sequences that code for the same CDR3. The gene calls are TRBV11-3 and TRBJ2-3; 9 bases agree with TRBD1. This CDR3 contains 15 residues. J lost 2 bases, V lost 5 bases, and 5 bases had no gene match. The germline gives CDR1 SGHNT, CDR2 YENEEA. CDR3 DNA: TGTGCCAGCAGCCTCGGGACAGGGTTCACAGATACGCAGTATTTT. This codes for CASSLGTGFTDTQYF.

This rearrangement joins TRBV2 to TRBJ2-1, with 9 bases aligning to TRBD1. The length of the CDR3 is 14 residues. The trim removed 6 bases at V and 4 bases at J, leaving 4 bases unmatched. Per the germline V gene, CDR1 is SNHLY and CDR2 is FYNNEI. The CDR3 DNA sequence: TGTGCCAGCAGGGTGGGGACAGGGTACAATGAGCAGTTCTTC. Its translation: CASRVGTGYNEQFF.

The gene calls are TRBV20-1 and TRBJ2-1, with 7 bases identical to TRBD1. Germline loops: CDR1 DFQATT, CDR2 SNEGSKA (reference sequence). The CDR3 runs 14 residues. Losses at the gene ends were 3 bases for V and 5 bases for J; bases not matched to a gene: 7. CDR3 sequence (DNA): TGCAGTGCTAGTGAGGGGGCCGTAAACAATGAGCAGTTCTTC. Its protein product is CSASEGAVNNEQFF.

The chain links TRBV6-5 to TRBJ2-7; tentatively, D is TRBD2 (6 bases). Germline-derived CDR1 and CDR2 are MNHEY and SVGAGI. This CDR3 is built from 15 residues. The V and J ends lost 0 bases and 5 bases respectively, with 14 bases between them. The CDR3 is CASSYSGDLPDEQYF. In DNA, the CDR3 is TGTGCCAGCAGTTACTCAGGGGACTTACCAGACGAGCAGTACTTC.

The rearrangement joins TRBV7-9 to TRBJ2-1; a weak D match, TRBD1 (6 bases). Trimming took off 5 bases at V and 7 bases at J, with 15 bases between the two ends. Per germline, CDR1 SEHNR and CDR2 FQNEAQ (reference sequence). CDR3 size: 14 residues. Written as DNA, the CDR3 is TGTGCCAGCAGCAAATCCGGGACACGTAATGAGCAGTTCTTC. Protein sequence: CASSKSGTRNEQFF.

This clone occurred a few times. This chain connects TRBV2 to TRBJ1-2; possibly TRBD1 for D (5 bases). Germline V gives CDR1 SNHLY, CDR2 FYNNEI. CDR3 length equals 15 residues. Trimming took 6 bases from V and 0 from J, leaving 14 bases between them. DNA for the CDR3: TGTGCCAGCAGAAGGTTGACAGTCTCTAACTATGGCTACACCTTC. Protein product: CASRRLTVSNYGYTF.

Only one count was recorded for this clone. The V gene is TRBV18, the J gene TRBJ2-1; 7 bases map to TRBD2. Germline assignment: CDR1 KGHSH and CDR2 LQKENI. V trimming: 5 bases; J trimming: 9 bases; junction bases outside the gene matches: 16. This CDR3 spans 16 amino acids. CDR3 in amino acids: CASSGRDQPPGGEQFF. As DNA, the CDR3 is TGTGCCAGCTCAGGCCGGGATCAACCCCCGGGGGGTGAGCAGTTCTTC.

V usage is TRBV18 and J usage is TRBJ2-1, with a possible D match to TRBD2 (6 bases). The CDR3 runs 16 residues. The V end was cut by 3 bases, the J end by 3 bases, with 15 bases between. Per germline, CDR1 KGHSH and CDR2 LQKENI. As DNA, the CDR3 is TGTGCCAGCTCACCCCAGAGGGGAGGCCTCTACAATGAGCAGTTCTTC. This gives the protein CASSPQRGGLYNEQFF.

This clone was seen only once. The rearrangement uses TRBV28 and TRBJ1-2, with TRBD1 matching over 7 bases. CDR1 MDHEN and CDR2 SYDVKM come from the germline V gene. V was clipped by 4 bases and J by 7 bases; unmatched bases: 6. The CDR3 has 13 residues. CDR3 region: CASSSTGVSGYTF. The CDR3, as DNA: TGTGCCAGCAGTTCTACAGGGGTTAGTGGCTACACCTTC.

This clone has only a few counts. For the CDR3, the DNA is TGTGCCAGCAGCTTGGGGGCTAGCGGACCCACCGGGGAGCTGTTTTTT. This translates into CASSLGASGPTGELFF. The rearrangement uses TRBV5-4 and TRBJ2-2; 7 nucleotides align to TRBD2. The CDR3 extends over 16 amino acids. Germline V gene sequence: CDR1 SGHNT, CDR2 YYREEE (reference sequence). The trim removed 0 bases at V and 4 bases at J, leaving 6 bases unmatched. Full variable domain (outside the CDR3, taken from reference TRBV5-4 and TRBJ2-2): ETGVTQSPTHLIKTRGQQVTLRCSSQSGHNTVSWYQQALGQGPQFIFQYYREEENGRGNFPPRFSGLQFPNYSSELNVNALELDDSALYLCASSLGASGPTGELFFGEGSRLTVL.

In DNA form, the CDR3 reads TGTGCCACCAGTGATACGACTAGTGTTGGTTTTTATGATACGCAGTATTTT. Its protein is CATSDTTSVGFYDTQYF. The rearrangement uses TRBV24-1 and TRBJ2-3, with TRBD2 as a possible D gene (6 bases). V was trimmed by 3 bases and J by 6 bases, leaving 21 bases between them. CDR1 is KGHDR, CDR2 SFDVKD, per germline. CDR3 size: 17 residues.

This sequence joins TRBV29-1 and TRBJ2-5; 7 bases agree with TRBD1. J lost 5 bases, V lost 6 bases, and 12 bases had no gene match. Germline V gene sequence: CDR1 SQVTM, CDR2 ANQGSEA. The CDR3 is 14 residues long. The CDR3 region is CSVRTGGSGETQYF. In nucleotides, the CDR3 is TGCAGCGTAAGGACAGGAGGATCGGGGGAGACCCAGTACTTC.

In DNA, the CDR3 is TGCGCCAGCAGCCTATCCCCGGGGGACAGGGGGCGCACTGAAGCTTTCTTT. Translation gives CASSLSPGDRGRTEAFF. J is TRBJ1-1 and V is TRBV4-1; 12 bases are shared with TRBD1. The V and J ends lost 4 bases and 4 bases, in that order; junction bases with no gene match: 10. The CDR3 runs 17 residues. CDR1 and CDR2 (germline): MGHRA, YSYEKL.

This clone was counted a few times. The V and J genes are TRBV6-5 and TRBJ2-7; 7 positions match TRBD2. The CDR3 has 13 residues. V lost 6 bases, J lost 4 bases, and 6 bases stayed unmatched. The germline V gene has CDR1 MNHEY and CDR2 SVGAGI. CDR3: CASSFGGEYEQYF. The CDR3 coding sequence is TGTGCCAGCAGCTTTGGGGGGGAGTACGAGCAGTACTTC.

The V gene is TRBV4-2, the J gene TRBJ2-3; 7 bases agree with TRBD2. CDR1 is LGHNA and CDR2 is YNFKEQ in the germline V gene. The CDR3 is 14 amino acids. V was pared by 4 bases and J by 5 bases, with 6 bases of the junction left unmatched. DNA of the CDR3: TGTGCCAGCAGCCCCATGGCTAGCGGAGATACGCAGTATTTT. It specifies CASSPMASGDTQYF.

This chain connects TRBV20-1 to TRBJ2-5; D unclear. CDR3 length: 10 residues. Per germline, CDR1 DFQATT and CDR2 SNEGSKA (reference sequence). V lost 7 bases, J lost 5 bases, and 8 bases lay in between. The CDR3 DNA reads TGCAGTGTGGTCGGGGAGACCCAGTACTTC. It codes for CSVVGETQYF.

This clone was counted between two and nine times. The chain couples TRBV6-2 or TRBV6-3 to TRBJ1-5; D gene ambiguous. The CDR3 is made up of 15 amino acids. Per the germline V gene, CDR1 is MNHEY and CDR2 is SVGEGT. V lost 0 bases and J 1 base, leaving 7 bases between the germline ends. Here the CDR3 DNA reads TGTGCCAGCAGTTACTCGAGAGGGAGCAATCAGCCCCAGCATTTT. Its protein product is CASSYSRGSNQPQHF.

V and J are TRBV19 and TRBJ1-2, with D hard to call. V was clipped by 3 bases and J by 3 bases, with 8 bases between them. This CDR3 contains 13 residues. Germline V gene data show CDR1 as LNHDA and CDR2 as SQIVND (reference sequence). CDR3 in amino acids: CASSMEQYYGYTF. CDR3 DNA sequence: TGTGCCAGTAGTATGGAACAGTACTATGGCTACACCTTC.